The entry below describes one TCR beta chain. Its target is not known. The V and J ends lost 5 bases and 7 bases, in that order; junction bases with no gene match: 11. The CDR3 runs to 15 residues. The germline gives CDR1 SGHVS, CDR2 FQNEAQ. This specimen belongs to a study of T cell repertoires in cytomegalovirus infection. Study-level findings and limits: The ex vivo response was dominated by HLA-C-restricted CMV-specific TCR beta clonotypes.

TCRdb fed the reads into MiXCR, producing one record per CDR3 protein. The table has nearly 700,000 distinct CDR3 sequences, around a third seen once. This clonotype originated in a human donor in good health (CMV status not recorded). Some clones in this sample may be carry-over from other donors' samples. Sequencing was performed on cultured PBMCs, taken from culture after CMV antigen stimulation. The chain links TRBV7-8 to TRBJ1-5; 7 bases agree with TRBD1. CDR3 sequence (DNA): TGTGCCAGCAGCAGTGACAGGGAGCTCTTGCAGCCCCAGCATTTT. Translation gives CASSSDRELLQPQHF.